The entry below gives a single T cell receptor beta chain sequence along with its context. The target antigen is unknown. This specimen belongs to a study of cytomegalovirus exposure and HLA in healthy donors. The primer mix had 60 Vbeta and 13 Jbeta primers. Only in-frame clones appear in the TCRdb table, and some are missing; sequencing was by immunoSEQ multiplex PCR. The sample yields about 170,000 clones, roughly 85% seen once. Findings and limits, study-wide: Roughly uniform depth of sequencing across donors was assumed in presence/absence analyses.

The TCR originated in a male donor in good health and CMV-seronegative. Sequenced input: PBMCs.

This CDR3 is CASSSVAGDLVTQYF. In DNA, the CDR3 is TGTGCCAGCAGCTCTGTTGCGGGAGATTTGGTGACCCAGTACTTC. This chain joins TRBV7-9 and TRBJ2-5; 7 bases match TRBD2. J was trimmed by 7 bases and V by 4 bases; bases with no gene match: 12. From germline, CDR1 is SEHNR and CDR2 FQNEAQ (reference sequence). The CDR3 spans 15 residues.